What follows are 18 T cell receptor beta chains derived from one specimen sequenced in a study of blood T cell repertoires in COVID-19 (dated by TCRdb to 2019 to 2021). The method was the immunoSEQ multiplex PCR assay. TCRdb holds this immuneACCESS table with in-frame rearrangements only. Some clones are missing; in checked studies, unresolved V genes explain under half, and the rest has no known cause. Within this sample are around 300,000 clones, with roughly nine tenths of them counted one time only. The ten largest make up around 3% of the sample. Sequenced material: PBMCs or T cells enriched from blood (not recorded which). The source is a woman aged 45-65 years who had recovered from COVID-19.

Comment on this clone: This sample includes further DNA sequences coding for the same CDR3. The chain employs TRBV6-4 and TRBJ1-2; D gene ambiguous. Per germline, CDR1 MRHNA and CDR2 SNTAGT. Trimming cost V 2 bases and J 8 bases, with 9 bases left between them. This CDR3 comprises 12 residues. CDR3 nucleotides: TGTGCCAGCAGTGACAGGGCGGGCGGCTACACCTTC. This codes for CASSDRAGGYTF.

V is TRBV7-6 and J is TRBJ2-5; 10 bases line up with TRBD1. CDR1 is SGHVS and CDR2 is FNYEAQ in the germline V gene. This CDR3 has 17 residues. Losses at the gene ends were 1 base for V and 4 bases for J; bases not matched to a gene: 9. DNA for the CDR3: TGTGCCAGCAGCTTAGTCGGGAGACAGGGGGCGAGAGAGACCCAGTACTTC. The encoded protein is CASSLVGRQGARETQYF. Drawing the rest from reference TRBV7-6 and TRBJ2-5, the complete variable domain is GAGVSQSPRYKVTKRGQDVALRCDPISGHVSLYWYRQALGQGPEFLTYFNYEAQQDKSGLPNDRFSAERPEGSISTLTIQRTEQRDSAMYRCASSLVGRQGARETQYFGPGTRLLVL.

The rearrangement joins TRBV7-9 to TRBJ1-4; 11 nucleotides match TRBD1. The ends lost 5 bases at V and 0 bases at J; junction bases unmatched: 5. Germline CDR1 and CDR2: SEHNR and FQNEAQ (reference sequence). This CDR3 is 17 amino acids long. CDR3 sequence reads: CASSGGQGAATNEKLFF. DNA for the CDR3: TGTGCCAGCAGCGGAGGACAGGGGGCCGCAACTAATGAAAAACTGTTTTTT. Full variable domain (outside the CDR3, taken from reference TRBV7-9 and TRBJ1-4): DTGVSQNPRHKITKRGQNVTFRCDPISEHNRLYWYRQTLGQGPEFLTYFQNEAQLEKSRLLSDRFSAERPKGSFSTLEIQRTEQGDSAMYLCASSGGQGAATNEKLFFGSGTQLSVL.

The rearrangement links TRBV28 to TRBJ1-2; 9 nucleotides agree with TRBD1. With V trimmed by 5 bases and J by 4 bases, 8 bases remained unmatched. Germline values: CDR1 MDHEN, CDR2 SYDVKM. This CDR3 is 15 amino acids long. Written as DNA, the CDR3 is TGTGCCAGCAGTCCACCGGGACAGGGTGTCTATGGCTACACCTTC. Protein sequence: CASSPPGQGVYGYTF.

This chain uses TRBV19 with TRBJ1-1; weak D call: TRBD1 (5 bases). V dropped 6 bases and J dropped 1 base, with 18 bases sitting between them. Germline V gene sequence: CDR1 LNHDA, CDR2 SQIVND (reference sequence). This CDR3 comprises 16 residues. The CDR3 DNA reads as TGTGCCAGTAGGGGGGAGCACAGGAGGGAGAACACTGAAGCTTTCTTT. This translates into CASRGEHRRENTEAFF.

The chain carries TRBV14 and TRBJ2-7, with D tentatively TRBD1 (6 bases). Trimming stripped 4 bases from V and 6 bases from J, with 13 bases between. The length of the CDR3 is 13 residues. The V gene's germline CDR1 is SGHDN and CDR2 FVKESK. The CDR3 is CASSPTGRSEQYF. The CDR3 bases are TGTGCCAGCAGCCCAACAGGGAGATCCGAGCAGTACTTC.

The rearrangement links TRBV11-2 to TRBJ1-6; TRBD1 aligns across 8 bases. Germline V lookup: CDR1 SGHAT, CDR2 FQNNGV. The CDR3 length is 15 residues. J lost 8 bases, V lost 4 bases, and 7 bases had no gene match. The CDR3 here is CASSSRQGLDSPLHF. CDR3 coding DNA: TGTGCCAGCAGCTCTCGACAGGGGCTGGATTCACCCCTCCACTTT.

V and J are TRBV10-1 and TRBJ2-3, with 8 bases identical to TRBD2. The CDR3 extends over 16 amino acids. Germline CDR1 WNHNN, CDR2 SYGVQD (reference sequence). Trimming removed 10 bases from V and 2 bases from J; junction bases left unmatched: 14. This CDR3 is CAIRVRLASNTDTQYF. The CDR3 DNA sequence: TGCGCCATTAGGGTCAGACTAGCGTCAAACACAGATACGCAGTATTTT.

The V gene is TRBV28, the J gene TRBJ1-1; possible D gene TRBD1, 5 bases. The CDR3 loop spans 14 amino acids. Germline CDR1 is MDHEN and CDR2 is SYDVKM. V lost 10 bases to trimming and J lost 8 bases, with 23 bases between them. The CDR3 DNA reads TGTGCCACCCGCAACAGACAAGGAGGGGAGGAAGCTTTCTTT. Residues: CATRNRQGGEEAFF.

This sequence joins TRBV5-1 and TRBJ2-7; 8 bases line up with TRBD2. Germline CDR1 SGHRS, CDR2 YFSETQ. This CDR3 spans 14 amino acids. Trimming took 0 bases from V and 5 from J; bases not matched to a gene: 4. CDR3 in DNA: TGCGCCAGCAGCTTGGGGACTAGCATCCACGAGCAGTACTTC. It encodes CASSLGTSIHEQYF.

V and J are TRBV7-8 and TRBJ2-7; 8 nucleotides match TRBD2. The CDR3 totals 14 residues. V was pared by 7 bases and J by 4 bases, with 9 bases of the junction left unmatched. Germline V gene data show CDR1 as SGHVS and CDR2 as FQNEAQ. The DNA of the CDR3 is TGTGCCAGCAAAGTTACTAGCGGCGGTTACGAGCAGTACTTC. Its protein is CASKVTSGGYEQYF.

A remark on this clone: Compared with germline, one end of the junction differs, possibly owing to a read error. The chain is built from TRBV7-7 and TRBJ1-4; D is ambiguous. Looked up from germline, CDR1 is SSHAT and CDR2 is FNYEAQ (reference sequence). This CDR3 spans 15 amino acids. CDR3: CASSLGRAVGEKLFF. The CDR3 nucleotides read TGTGCTAGCAGCTTAGGTCGCGCGGTGGGTGAAAAACTGTTTTTT.

This clone appeared a few times. The V and J genes are TRBV30 and TRBJ2-1; TRBD1 agrees at 9 bases. V lost 4 bases to trimming and J lost 7 bases; unmatched junction nucleotides: 8. The CDR3 spans 14 residues. Germline V gene data show CDR1 as GTSNPN and CDR2 as SVGIG (reference sequence). In nucleotides, the CDR3 is TGTGCCTGGATCCGGGGACAGGGAGCAAATGAGCAGTTCTTC. Amino acids: CAWIRGQGANEQFF.

The chain recombines TRBV9 with TRBJ2-7; D may be TRBD2 (5 bases). V dropped 1 base and J dropped 0 bases, with 8 bases sitting between them. The CDR3 length is 14 residues. Germline V gene data show CDR1 as SGDLS and CDR2 as YYNGEE. The CDR3 DNA is TGTGCCAGCAGCGTACAAGGGAGCTCCTACGAGCAGTACTTC. Amino acid sequence: CASSVQGSSYEQYF.

This chain connects TRBV5-4 to TRBJ2-3; tentatively, D is TRBD2 (7 bases). The CDR3 sequence is 15 residues long. Germline V lookup: CDR1 SGHNT, CDR2 YYREEE (reference sequence). Trimming took 7 bases from V and 5 from J, leaving 20 bases between them. CDR3 loop: CASGKGGGRVDTQYF. The CDR3 coding sequence is TGTGCCAGCGGCAAAGGGGGGGGGCGCGTAGATACGCAGTATTTT.

The chain combines TRBV7-8 with TRBJ2-7; D is possibly TRBD1 (5 bases). The length of the CDR3 is 13 residues. The germline CDR1 and CDR2 sequences are SGHVS and FQNEAQ. Trimming left V 5 bases short and J 7 bases short, with 15 bases between. CDR3 nucleotides: TGTGCCAGCAGCCCGGATTCAGGGTGGGAGCAGTACTTC. Translated: CASSPDSGWEQYF.

This rearrangement joins TRBV7-2 to TRBJ2-3; 9 bases fit TRBD2. J gave up 3 bases and V 1 base, and 2 bases lay outside the gene matches. The CDR3 extends over 15 amino acids. CDR1 SGHTA and CDR2 FQGNSA come from the germline V gene. CDR3 nucleotides: TGTGCCAGCAGCTTAGGGACTAGCGCGACAGATACGCAGTATTTT. Encoded protein: CASSLGTSATDTQYF.

DNA for the CDR3: TGTGCCAGCAGTTTCTCCACAGGGAGATCTTCTGGAAACACCATATATTTT. This gives the protein CASSFSTGRSSGNTIYF. The gene calls are TRBV28 and TRBJ1-3; TRBD1 might be the D (6 bases). Germline lookup yields CDR1 MDHEN and CDR2 SYDVKM. The CDR3 spans 17 residues. V lost 3 bases to trimming and J lost 1 base, with 16 bases between them.